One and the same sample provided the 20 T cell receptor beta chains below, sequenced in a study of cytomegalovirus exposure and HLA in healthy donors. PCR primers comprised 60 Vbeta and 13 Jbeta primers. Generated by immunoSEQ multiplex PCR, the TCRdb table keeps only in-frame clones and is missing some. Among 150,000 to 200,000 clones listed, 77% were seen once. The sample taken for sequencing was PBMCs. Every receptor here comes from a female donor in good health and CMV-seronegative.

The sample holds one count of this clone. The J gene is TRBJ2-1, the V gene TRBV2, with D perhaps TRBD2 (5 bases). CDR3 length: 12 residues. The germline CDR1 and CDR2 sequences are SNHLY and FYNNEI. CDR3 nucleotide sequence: TGTGGATGTCCGGGAATTCGGAATGAGCAGTTCTTC. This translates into CGCPGIRNEQFF. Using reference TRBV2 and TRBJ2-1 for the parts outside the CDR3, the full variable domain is EPEVTQTPSHQVTQMGQEVILRCVPISNHLYFYWYRQILGQKVEFLVSFYNNEISEKSEIFDDQFSVERPDGSNFTLKIRSTKLEDSAMYFCGCPGIRNEQFFGPGTRLTVL.

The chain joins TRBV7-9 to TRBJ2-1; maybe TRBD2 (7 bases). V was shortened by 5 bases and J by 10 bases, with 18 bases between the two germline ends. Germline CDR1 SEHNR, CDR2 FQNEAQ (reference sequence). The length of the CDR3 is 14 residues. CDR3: CASSLMGGRIEQFF. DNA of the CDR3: TGTGCCAGCAGCCTAATGGGGGGGCGTATCGAGCAGTTCTTC.

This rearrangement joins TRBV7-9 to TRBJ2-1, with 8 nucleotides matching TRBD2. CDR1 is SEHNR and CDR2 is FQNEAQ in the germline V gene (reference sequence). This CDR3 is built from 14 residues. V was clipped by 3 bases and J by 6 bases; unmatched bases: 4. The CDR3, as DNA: TGTGCCAGCAGCTTTCGGCGGGAGGCCAATGAGCAGTTCTTC. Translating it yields CASSFRREANEQFF.

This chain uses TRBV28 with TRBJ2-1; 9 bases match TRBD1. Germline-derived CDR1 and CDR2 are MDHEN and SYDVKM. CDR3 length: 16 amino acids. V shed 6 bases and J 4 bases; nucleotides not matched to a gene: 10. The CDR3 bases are TGTGCCAGCAGGGTCCCTCGGACAGGGGATTACAATGAGCAGTTCTTC. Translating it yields CASRVPRTGDYNEQFF.

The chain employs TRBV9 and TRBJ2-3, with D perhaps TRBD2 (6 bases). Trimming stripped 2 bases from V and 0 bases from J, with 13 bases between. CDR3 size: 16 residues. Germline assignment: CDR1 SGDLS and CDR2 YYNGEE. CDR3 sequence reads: CASSVTGTYSTDTQYF. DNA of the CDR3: TGTGCCAGCAGCGTTACCGGGACTTATAGCACAGATACGCAGTATTTT.

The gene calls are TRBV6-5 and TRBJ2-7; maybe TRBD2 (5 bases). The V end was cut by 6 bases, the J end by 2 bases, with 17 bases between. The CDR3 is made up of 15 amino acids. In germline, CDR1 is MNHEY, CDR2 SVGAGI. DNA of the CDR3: TGTGCCAGCAGCCAGCCGGGAAACCCAACCTACGAGCAGTACTTC. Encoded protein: CASSQPGNPTYEQYF.

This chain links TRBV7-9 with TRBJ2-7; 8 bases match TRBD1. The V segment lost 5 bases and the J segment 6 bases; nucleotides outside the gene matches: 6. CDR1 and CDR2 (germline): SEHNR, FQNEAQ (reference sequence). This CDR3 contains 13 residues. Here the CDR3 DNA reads TGTGCCAGCAGCCAAGGACAGGGAGGCGAGCAGTACTTC. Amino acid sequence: CASSQGQGGEQYF.

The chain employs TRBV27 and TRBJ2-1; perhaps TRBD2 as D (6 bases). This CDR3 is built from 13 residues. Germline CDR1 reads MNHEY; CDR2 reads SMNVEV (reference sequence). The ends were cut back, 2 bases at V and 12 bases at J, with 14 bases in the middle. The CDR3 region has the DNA TGTGCCAGCAGTTTAGGGACTCGAGATTGGCAGTTCTTC. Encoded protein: CASSLGTRDWQFF.

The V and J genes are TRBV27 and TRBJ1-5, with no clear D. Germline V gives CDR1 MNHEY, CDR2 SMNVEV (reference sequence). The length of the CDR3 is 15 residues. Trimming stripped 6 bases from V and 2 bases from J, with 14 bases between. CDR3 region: CASRAGLNRNQPQHF. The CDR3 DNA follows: TGTGCCAGCAGGGCGGGTCTAAACCGCAATCAGCCCCAGCATTTT.

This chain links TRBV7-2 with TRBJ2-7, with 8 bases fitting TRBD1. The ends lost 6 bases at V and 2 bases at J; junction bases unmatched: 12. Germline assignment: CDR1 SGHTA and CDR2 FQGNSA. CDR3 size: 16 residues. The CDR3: CASRLRTGTGTYEQYF. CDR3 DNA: TGTGCCAGCAGACTTAGAACCGGGACAGGTACCTACGAGCAGTACTTC.

The CDR3 bases are TGCGCCAGCAGCTGGGGTACAGTGACTATAATGTCTACAGATGAGCAGTTCTTC. Protein product: CASSWGTVTIMSTDEQFF. The chain recombines TRBV5-1 with TRBJ2-1; tentatively, D is TRBD2 (5 bases). Trimming cost V 3 bases and J 8 bases, with 27 bases left between them. The CDR3 extends over 18 amino acids. Germline lookup yields CDR1 SGHRS and CDR2 YFSETQ. Supplemented by reference TRBV5-1 and TRBJ2-1, the full variable domain reads KAGVTQTPRYLIKTRGQQVTLSCSPISGHRSVSWYQQTPGQGLQFLFEYFSETQRNKGNFPGRFSGRQFSNSRSEMNVSTLELGDSALYLCASSWGTVTIMSTDEQFFGPGTRLTVL.

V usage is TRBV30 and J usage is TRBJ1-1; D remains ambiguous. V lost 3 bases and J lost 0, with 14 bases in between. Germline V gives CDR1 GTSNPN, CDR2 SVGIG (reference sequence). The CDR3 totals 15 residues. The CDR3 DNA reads TGTGCCTGGAGCAGACAACGGTTTCTGAACACTGAAGCTTTCTTT. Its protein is CAWSRQRFLNTEAFF.

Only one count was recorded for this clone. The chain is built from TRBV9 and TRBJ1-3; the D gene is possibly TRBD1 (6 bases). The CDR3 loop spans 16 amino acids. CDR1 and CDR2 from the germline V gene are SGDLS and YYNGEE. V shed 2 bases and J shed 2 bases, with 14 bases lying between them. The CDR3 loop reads CASSVMGTGTGNTIYF. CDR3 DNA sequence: TGTGCCAGCAGCGTGATGGGAACAGGGACTGGAAACACCATATATTTT.

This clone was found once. CDR3 sequence reads: CSVAGTGARYNEQFF. The CDR3 nucleotides are TGCAGCGTTGCGGGGACAGGGGCGCGGTACAATGAGCAGTTCTTC. J is TRBJ2-1 and V is TRBV29-1, with 10 bases lining up with TRBD1. The CDR3 consists of 15 residues. Unmatched junction bases numbered 7, after V lost 4 bases and J lost 4 bases. CDR1 is SQVTM, CDR2 ANQGSEA, per germline.

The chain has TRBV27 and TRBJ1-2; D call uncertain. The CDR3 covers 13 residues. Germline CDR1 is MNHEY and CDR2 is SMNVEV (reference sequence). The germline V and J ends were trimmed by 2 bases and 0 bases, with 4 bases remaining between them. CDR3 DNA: TGTGCCAGCAGTTTACGGTCTAACTATGGCTACACCTTC. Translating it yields CASSLRSNYGYTF.

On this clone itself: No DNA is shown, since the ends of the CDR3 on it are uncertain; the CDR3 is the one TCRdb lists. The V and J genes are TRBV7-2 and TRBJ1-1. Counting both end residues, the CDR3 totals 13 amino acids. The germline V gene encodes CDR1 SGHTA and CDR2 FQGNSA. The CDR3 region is CASSLFWRDEAFF.

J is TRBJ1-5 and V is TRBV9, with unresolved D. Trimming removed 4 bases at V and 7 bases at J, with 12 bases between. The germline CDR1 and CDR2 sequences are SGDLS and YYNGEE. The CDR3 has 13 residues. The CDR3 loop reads CASSPEGGQPQHF. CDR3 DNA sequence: TGTGCCAGCAGCCCCGAAGGCGGGCAGCCCCAGCATTTT.

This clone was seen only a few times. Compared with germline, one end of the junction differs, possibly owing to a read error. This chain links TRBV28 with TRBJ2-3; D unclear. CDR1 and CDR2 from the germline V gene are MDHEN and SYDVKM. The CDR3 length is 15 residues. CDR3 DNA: TGTGCCAGCATTTTAACCGGGTCTTACACAGATACGCAGTATTTT. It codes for CASILTGSYTDTQYF. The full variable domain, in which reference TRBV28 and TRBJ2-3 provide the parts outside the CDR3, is DVKVTQSSRYLVKRTGEKVFLECVQDMDHENMFWYRQDPGLGLRLIYFSYDVKMKEKGDIPEGYSVSREKKERFSLILESASTNQTSMYLCASILTGSYTDTQYFGPGTRLTVL.

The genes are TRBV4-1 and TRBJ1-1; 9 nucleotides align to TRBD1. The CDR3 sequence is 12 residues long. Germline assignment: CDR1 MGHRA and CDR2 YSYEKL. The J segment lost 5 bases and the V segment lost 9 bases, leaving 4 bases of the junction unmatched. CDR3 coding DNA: TGCGCCAGTGCGACAGGGGGGACTGAAGCTTTCTTT. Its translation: CASATGGTEAFF.

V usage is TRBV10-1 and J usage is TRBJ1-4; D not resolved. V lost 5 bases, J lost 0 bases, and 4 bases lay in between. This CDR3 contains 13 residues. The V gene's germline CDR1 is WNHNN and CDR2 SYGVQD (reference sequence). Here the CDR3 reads CASSSTTNEKLFF. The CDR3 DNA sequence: TGCGCCAGCAGTTCAACAACTAATGAAAAACTGTTTTTT.